This entry is about one TCR beta chain. The sample holds a few counts of this clone. Its target antigen remains unknown. No much larger clonotype is one base removed from it; base qualities were not supplied. The source of the sample is a study of STAT5B mutations in CD4+ large granular lymphocyte leukemia (dated 2022 in TCRdb). About the investigation overall: Among the healthy controls, the CDR3 'QG' motif was associated with a particular HLA allele. TCRbeta repertoires of CD4+ T-cell large granular lymphocyte leukemia patients were compared with those of healthy blood donors. Flow cytometry performed on FACSCanto II or FACSVerse showed that the purified fractions had more than 95% purity among lymphocytes. Paper-wide results and their limitations: The data were not HLA-matched, and the higher clonality in CD4+ T-LGLL than in CD8+ T-LGLL could be due to the relatively small sample size. TRBV06-family usage was enriched among the top patient clones (8/27) compared with healthy controls (2/35). Main leukemic clonotypes were private to each patient, although 20% to 25% of the main leukemic clonotypes were found at low frequency in the non-leukemic repertoires of other patients. Compared with healthy CD4+ repertoires, CD4-sorted patient repertoires appeared more clonal, and this difference remained even after the putative leukemic clones were removed.

Buffy coats from some 36 blood donors, supplied by the Finnish Red Cross blood service, were used as healthy controls. All TCR-sequenced material derived from peripheral blood: patient blood samples and healthy donor buffy coats. Ficoll-Hypaque gradient centrifugation was used to isolate peripheral blood mononuclear cells. For the healthy controls, CD4+ cells were obtained from buffy coats by magnetic purification. Genomic DNA was extracted with the Gentra Puregene Cell and Tissue kit and quantified on a Qubit 2.0 fluorometer. The immunoSEQ assay at survey resolution was applied to genomic DNA for sequencing of TCRbeta rearrangements. Turning to the authors' computational methods: In the TCR sequencing data, the smallest productive clonotype frequency that could be detected was 2.59 x 10-5. Only productive TCRbeta rearrangements, defined as complete and in-frame sequences, were included in the analyses. The clonality of each sample was calculated as Simpson clonality in the immunoSEQ Analyzer version 3.0. Clones were binned by frequency as very rare, small, medium, large (1-20%) or hyperexpanded (>20%). Generation probabilities were estimated with OLGA 1.2.3, V-gene circos plots were made with VDJtools, specificities were looked up in VDJdb, and CDR3 motifs were identified with GLIPH. The clones in this table, taken by TCRdb from immuneACCESS, are in-frame only. Not every clone is retained; where verified, under half of the shortfall comes from an unresolved V gene, and the cause of the rest is unknown. V, J and clone size are taken as reported in that table, and D and trimming were inferred from the DNA itself. Present in this sample are 30,000 to 40,000 clones, around 88% of which were seen just once. The ten top clones hold approximately 0.97% of the sample.

Trimming takes 2 bases off V and 5 bases off J; junction bases not matched to a gene: 12. From its cysteine to its phenylalanine, the CDR3 spans 16 amino acids. The only DNA kept is the CDR3, 48 bases in frame from the first base. Looking up the germline V gene (reference sequence) yields CDR1 SGHNT and CDR2 YYREEE. The sequencing input was CD4+ T cells from blood buffy coats. This TCR came from a human donor in good health. Here the chain combines TRBV5-4 and TRBJ2-5; 7 bases in the junction line up with TRBD2. CDR3 loop: CASSLPLAGAGETQYF. The DNA sequence is given as TGTGCCAGCAGCTTACCCCTTGCCGGAGCGGGGGAGACCCAGTACTTC.